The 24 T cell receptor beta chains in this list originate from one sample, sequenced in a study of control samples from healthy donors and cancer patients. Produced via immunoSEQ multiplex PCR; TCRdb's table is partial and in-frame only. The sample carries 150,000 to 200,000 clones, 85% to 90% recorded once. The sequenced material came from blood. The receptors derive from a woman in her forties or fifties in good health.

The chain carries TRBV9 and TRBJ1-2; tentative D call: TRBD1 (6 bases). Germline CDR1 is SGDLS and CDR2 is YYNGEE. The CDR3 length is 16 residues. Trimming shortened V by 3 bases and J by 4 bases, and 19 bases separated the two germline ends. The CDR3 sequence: CASSASSVGARYGYTF. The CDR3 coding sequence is TGTGCCAGCAGCGCCAGCTCAGTGGGGGCACGCTATGGCTACACCTTC.

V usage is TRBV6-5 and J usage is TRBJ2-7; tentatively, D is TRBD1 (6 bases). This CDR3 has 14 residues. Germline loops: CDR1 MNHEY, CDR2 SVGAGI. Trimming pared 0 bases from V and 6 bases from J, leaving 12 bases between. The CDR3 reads CASSYSSQGSEQYF. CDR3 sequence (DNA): TGTGCCAGCAGTTACTCGAGTCAGGGGAGCGAGCAGTACTTC.

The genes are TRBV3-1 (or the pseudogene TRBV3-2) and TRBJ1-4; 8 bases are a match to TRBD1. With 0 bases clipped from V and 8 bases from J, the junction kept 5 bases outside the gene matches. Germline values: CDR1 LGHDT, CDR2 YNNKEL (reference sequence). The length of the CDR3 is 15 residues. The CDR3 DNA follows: TGTGCCAGCAGCCAAGAGGACAGGGATTCGGAAAAACTGTTTTTT. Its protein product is CASSQEDRDSEKLFF.

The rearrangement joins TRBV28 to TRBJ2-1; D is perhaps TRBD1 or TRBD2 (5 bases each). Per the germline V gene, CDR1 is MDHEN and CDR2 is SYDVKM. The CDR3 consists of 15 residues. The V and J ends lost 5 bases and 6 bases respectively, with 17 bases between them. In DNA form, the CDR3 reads TGTGCCAGCAGTGCCCCGGGACCGCCTGCCAATGAGCAGTTCTTC. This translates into CASSAPGPPANEQFF. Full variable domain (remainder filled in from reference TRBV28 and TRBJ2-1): DVKVTQSSRYLVKRTGEKVFLECVQDMDHENMFWYRQDPGLGLRLIYFSYDVKMKEKGDIPEGYSVSREKKERFSLILESASTNQTSMYLCASSAPGPPANEQFFGPGTRLTVL.

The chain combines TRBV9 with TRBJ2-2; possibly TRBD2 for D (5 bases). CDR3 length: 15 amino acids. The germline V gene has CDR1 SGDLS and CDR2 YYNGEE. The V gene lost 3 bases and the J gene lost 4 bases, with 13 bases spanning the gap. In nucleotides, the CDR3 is TGTGCCAGCAGCGACCGGACTGCACTCACCGGGGAGCTGTTTTTT. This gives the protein CASSDRTALTGELFF.

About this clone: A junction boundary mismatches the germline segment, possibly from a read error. CDR3 protein: CASSLFRDSDEQYF. In DNA form, the CDR3 reads TGTGCCAGCAGCTTATTCCGGGACTCCGACGAGCAGTACTTC. The chain recombines TRBV13 with TRBJ2-7; maybe TRBD2 (6 bases). CDR3 length equals 14 residues. The V gene's germline CDR1 is PRHDT and CDR2 FYEKMQ (reference sequence).

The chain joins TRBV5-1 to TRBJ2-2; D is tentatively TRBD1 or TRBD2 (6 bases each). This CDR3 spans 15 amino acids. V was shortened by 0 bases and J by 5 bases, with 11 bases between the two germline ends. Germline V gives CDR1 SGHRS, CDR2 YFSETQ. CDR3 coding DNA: TGCGCCAGCAGCTTGGTACCGGGGGCTACCGGGGAGCTGTTTTTT. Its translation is CASSLVPGATGELFF.

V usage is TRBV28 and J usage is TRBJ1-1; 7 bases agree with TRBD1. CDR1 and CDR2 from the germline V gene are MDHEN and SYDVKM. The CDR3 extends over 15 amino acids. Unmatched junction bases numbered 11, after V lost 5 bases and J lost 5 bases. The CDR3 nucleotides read TGTGCCAGCAGTACCCTCGACAGGGACTGGACTGAAGCTTTCTTT. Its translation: CASSTLDRDWTEAFF.

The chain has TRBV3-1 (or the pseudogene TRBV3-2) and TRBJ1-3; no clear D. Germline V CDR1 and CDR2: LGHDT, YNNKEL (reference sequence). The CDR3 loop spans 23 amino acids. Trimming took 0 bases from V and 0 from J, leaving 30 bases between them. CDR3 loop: CASSQDRGPDDATPSFSGNTIYF. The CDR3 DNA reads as TGTGCCAGCAGCCAAGATCGGGGTCCGGACGATGCCACTCCTTCCTTCTCTGGAAACACCATATATTTT.

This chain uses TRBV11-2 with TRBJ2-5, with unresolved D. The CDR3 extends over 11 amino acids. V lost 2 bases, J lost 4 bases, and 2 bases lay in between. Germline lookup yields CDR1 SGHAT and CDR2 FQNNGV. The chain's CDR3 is CASSLIETQYF. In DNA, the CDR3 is TGTGCCAGCAGCTTAATAGAGACCCAGTACTTC.

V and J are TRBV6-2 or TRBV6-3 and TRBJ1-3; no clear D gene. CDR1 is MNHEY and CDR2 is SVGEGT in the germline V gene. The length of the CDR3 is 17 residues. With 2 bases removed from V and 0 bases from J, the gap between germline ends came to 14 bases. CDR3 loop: CASSYPGRRYSGNTIYF. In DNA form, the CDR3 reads TGTGCCAGCAGTTACCCCGGACGGCGTTACTCTGGAAACACCATATATTTT.

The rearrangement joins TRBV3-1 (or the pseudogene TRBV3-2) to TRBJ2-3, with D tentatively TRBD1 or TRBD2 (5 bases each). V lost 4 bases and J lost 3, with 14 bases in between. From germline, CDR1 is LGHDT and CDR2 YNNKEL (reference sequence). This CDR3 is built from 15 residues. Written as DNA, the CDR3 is TGTGCCAGCAGCCGCCTTTTCGGGGCTACAGATACGCAGTATTTT. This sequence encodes CASSRLFGATDTQYF.

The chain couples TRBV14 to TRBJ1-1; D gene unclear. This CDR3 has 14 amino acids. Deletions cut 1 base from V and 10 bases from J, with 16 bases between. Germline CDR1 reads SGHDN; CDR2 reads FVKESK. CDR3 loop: CASSQALSAGSAFF. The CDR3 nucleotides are TGTGCCAGCAGCCAAGCTCTATCCGCGGGTTCAGCTTTCTTT. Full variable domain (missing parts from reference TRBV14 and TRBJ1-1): EAGVTQFPSHSVIEKGQTVTLRCDPISGHDNLYWYRRVMGKEIKFLLHFVKESKQDESGMPNNRFLAERTGGTYSTLKVQPAELEDSGVYFCASSQALSAGSAFFGQGTRLTVV.

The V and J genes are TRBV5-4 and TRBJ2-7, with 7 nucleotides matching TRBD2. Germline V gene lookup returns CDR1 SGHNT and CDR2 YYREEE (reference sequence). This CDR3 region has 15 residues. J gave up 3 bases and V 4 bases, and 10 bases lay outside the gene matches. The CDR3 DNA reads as TGTGCCAGCAGCCTCTTCGGACTAGAGAACTACGAGCAGTACTTC. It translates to CASSLFGLENYEQYF.

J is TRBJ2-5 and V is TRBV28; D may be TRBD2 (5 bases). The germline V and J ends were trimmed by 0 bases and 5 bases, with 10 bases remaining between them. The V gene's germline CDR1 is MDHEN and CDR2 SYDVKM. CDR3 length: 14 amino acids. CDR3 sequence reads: CASSLWGSGETQYF. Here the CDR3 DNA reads TGTGCCAGCAGTTTATGGGGGAGTGGTGAGACCCAGTACTTC. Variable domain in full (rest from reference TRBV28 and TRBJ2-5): DVKVTQSSRYLVKRTGEKVFLECVQDMDHENMFWYRQDPGLGLRLIYFSYDVKMKEKGDIPEGYSVSREKKERFSLILESASTNQTSMYLCASSLWGSGETQYFGPGTRLLVL.

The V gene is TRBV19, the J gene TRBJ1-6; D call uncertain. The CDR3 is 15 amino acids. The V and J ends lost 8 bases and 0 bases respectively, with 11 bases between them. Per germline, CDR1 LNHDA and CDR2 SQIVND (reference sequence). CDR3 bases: TGTGCCAGTCTGCCTTCGAGCTCCTATAATTCACCCCTCCACTTT. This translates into CASLPSSSYNSPLHF.

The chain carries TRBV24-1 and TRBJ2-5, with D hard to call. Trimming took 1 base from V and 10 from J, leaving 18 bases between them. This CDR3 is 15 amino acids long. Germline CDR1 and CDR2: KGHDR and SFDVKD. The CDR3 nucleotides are TGTGCCACCAGTGATTTACCGACTTCCATGGGTGGCCAGTACTTC. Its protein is CATSDLPTSMGGQYF.

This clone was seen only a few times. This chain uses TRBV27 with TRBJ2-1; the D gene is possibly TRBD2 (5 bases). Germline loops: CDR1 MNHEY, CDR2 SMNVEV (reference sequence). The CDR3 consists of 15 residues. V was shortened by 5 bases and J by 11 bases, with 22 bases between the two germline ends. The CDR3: CASSLDGLAYGQQFF. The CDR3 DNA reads TGTGCCAGCAGTCTAGACGGACTCGCTTATGGCCAGCAGTTCTTC.

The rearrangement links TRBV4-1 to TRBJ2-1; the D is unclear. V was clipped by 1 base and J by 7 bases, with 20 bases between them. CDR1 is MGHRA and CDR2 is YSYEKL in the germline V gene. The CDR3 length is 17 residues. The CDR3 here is CASSQVDLGFTANEQFF. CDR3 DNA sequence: TGCGCCAGCAGCCAAGTCGATTTAGGGTTTACGGCGAATGAGCAGTTCTTC.

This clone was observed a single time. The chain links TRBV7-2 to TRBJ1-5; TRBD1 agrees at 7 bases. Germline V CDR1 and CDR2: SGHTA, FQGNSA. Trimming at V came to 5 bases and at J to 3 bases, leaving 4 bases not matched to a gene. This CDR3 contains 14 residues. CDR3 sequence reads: CASSLGQNNQPQHF. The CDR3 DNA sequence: TGTGCCAGCAGCCTGGGACAGAACAATCAGCCCCAGCATTTT. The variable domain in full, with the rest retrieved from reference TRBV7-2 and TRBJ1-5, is GAGVSQSPSNKVTEKGKDVELRCDPISGHTALYWYRQSLGQGLEFLIYFQGNSAPDKSGLPSDRFSAERTGGSVSTLTIQRTQQEDSAVYLCASSLGQNNQPQHFGDGTRLSIL.

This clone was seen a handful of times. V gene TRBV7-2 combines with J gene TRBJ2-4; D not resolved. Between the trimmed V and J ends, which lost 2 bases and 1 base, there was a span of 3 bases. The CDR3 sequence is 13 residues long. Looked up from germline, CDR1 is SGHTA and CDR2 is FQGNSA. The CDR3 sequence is CASSLSAKNIQYF. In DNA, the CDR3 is TGTGCCAGCAGCTTATCGGCCAAAAACATTCAGTACTTC.

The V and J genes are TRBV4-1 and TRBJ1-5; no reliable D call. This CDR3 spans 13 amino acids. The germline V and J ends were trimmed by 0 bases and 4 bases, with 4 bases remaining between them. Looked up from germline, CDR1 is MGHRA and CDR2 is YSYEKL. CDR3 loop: CASSQDRNQPQHF. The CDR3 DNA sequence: TGCGCCAGCAGCCAAGATCGAAATCAGCCCCAGCATTTT.

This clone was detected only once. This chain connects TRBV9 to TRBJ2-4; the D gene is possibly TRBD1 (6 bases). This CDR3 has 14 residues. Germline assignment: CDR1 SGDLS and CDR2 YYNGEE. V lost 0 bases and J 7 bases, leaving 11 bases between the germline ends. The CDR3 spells CASSVDQGLNIQYF. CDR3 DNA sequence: TGTGCCAGCAGCGTAGATCAGGGGCTGAACATTCAGTACTTC.

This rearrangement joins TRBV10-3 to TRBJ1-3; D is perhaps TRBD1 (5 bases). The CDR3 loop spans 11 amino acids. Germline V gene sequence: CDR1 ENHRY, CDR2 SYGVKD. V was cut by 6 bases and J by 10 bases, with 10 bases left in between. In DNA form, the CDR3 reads TGTGCCATCAGGCAGGGTTCAACCATATATTTT. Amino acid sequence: CAIRQGSTIYF.